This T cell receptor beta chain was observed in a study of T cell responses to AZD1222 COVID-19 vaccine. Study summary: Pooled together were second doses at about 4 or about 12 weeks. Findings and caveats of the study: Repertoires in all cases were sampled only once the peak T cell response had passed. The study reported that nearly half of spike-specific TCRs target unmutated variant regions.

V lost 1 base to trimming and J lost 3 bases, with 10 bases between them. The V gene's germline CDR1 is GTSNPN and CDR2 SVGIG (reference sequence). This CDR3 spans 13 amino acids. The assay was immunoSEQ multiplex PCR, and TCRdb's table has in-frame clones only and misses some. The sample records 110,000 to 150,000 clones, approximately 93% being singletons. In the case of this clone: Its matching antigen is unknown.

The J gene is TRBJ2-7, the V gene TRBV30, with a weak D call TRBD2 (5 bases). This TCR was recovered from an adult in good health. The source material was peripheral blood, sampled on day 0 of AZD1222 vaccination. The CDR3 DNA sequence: TGTGCCTGGAGTGGACTATCCTTCTACGAGCAGTACTTC. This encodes CAWSGLSFYEQYF.